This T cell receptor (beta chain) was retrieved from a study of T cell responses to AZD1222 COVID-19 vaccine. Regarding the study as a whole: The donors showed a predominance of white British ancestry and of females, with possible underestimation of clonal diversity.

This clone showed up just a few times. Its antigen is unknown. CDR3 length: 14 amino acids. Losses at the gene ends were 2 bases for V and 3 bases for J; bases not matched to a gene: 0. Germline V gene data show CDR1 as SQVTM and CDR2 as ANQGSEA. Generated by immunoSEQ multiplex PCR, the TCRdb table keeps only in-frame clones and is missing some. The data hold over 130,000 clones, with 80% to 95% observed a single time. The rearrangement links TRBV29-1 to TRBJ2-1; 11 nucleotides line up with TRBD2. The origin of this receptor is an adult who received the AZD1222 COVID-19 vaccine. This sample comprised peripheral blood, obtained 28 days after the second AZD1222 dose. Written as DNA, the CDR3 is TGCAGCGTTGAAACTAGCGGGAGCTACAATGAGCAGTTCTTC. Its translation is CSVETSGSYNEQFF.